A single sample is the source of the 20 T cell receptor beta chains below, sequenced in a study of blood T cells in healthy people across ages. Using a J-beta primer mix together with a sample-barcoded 5' primer, a second PCR was run for about 7 to 12 cycles. Using its own MiXCR run on the 5' RACE reads, TCRdb lists one record per CDR3 protein. The data contain just over 1 million distinct CDR3 sequences, around 43% of them singletons. Sequencing used blood. The receptors were sampled from an older woman in good health.

Turning to this clonotype: Compared with germline, one end of the junction differs, possibly owing to a read error. The chain recombines TRBV12-3 or TRBV12-4 with TRBJ2-1, with 7 bases lining up with TRBD2. This CDR3 has 13 residues. The chain's CDR3 is CAGRVGGLNEQFF. CDR3 nucleotides: TGTGCCGGCAGGGTGGGAGGGCTCAATGAGCAGTTCTTC.

V and J are TRBV29-1 and TRBJ2-3, with no clear D. Germline V gene data show CDR1 as SQVTM and CDR2 as ANQGSEA. Trimming removed 7 bases from V and 4 bases from J, with 12 bases in between. The CDR3 totals 12 residues. The CDR3 spells CSASPWADTQYF. Here the CDR3 DNA reads TGCAGCGCCAGCCCGTGGGCAGATACGCAGTATTTT.

This clonotype was picked up a small number of times. The chain employs TRBV5-1 and TRBJ1-6; D gene ambiguous. Germline V lookup: CDR1 SGHRS, CDR2 YFSETQ. The ends were cut back, 1 base at V and 5 bases at J, with 22 bases in the middle. This CDR3 is built from 19 residues. The DNA of the CDR3 is TGCGCCAGCAGCTTGAGGTCAGCAGGAGTAAACCTTAATAATTCACCCCTCCACTTT. Amino acids: CASSLRSAGVNLNNSPLHF. The complete variable domain, with remaining parts taken from reference TRBV5-1 and TRBJ1-6, reads KAGVTQTPRYLIKTRGQQVTLSCSPISGHRSVSWYQQTPGQGLQFLFEYFSETQRNKGNFPGRFSGRQFSNSRSEMNVSTLELGDSALYLCASSLRSAGVNLNNSPLHFGNGTRLTVT.

In its sample, this clonotype was seen a few times. J is TRBJ2-7 and V is TRBV5-1, with D possibly being TRBD1 or TRBD2 (5 bases each). CDR1 is SGHRS, CDR2 YFSETQ, per germline. V lost 0 bases, J lost 3 bases, and 13 bases lay in between. This CDR3 contains 15 residues. CDR3 region: CASSLGGEIVYEQYF. The CDR3 region has the DNA TGCGCCAGCAGCTTGGGAGGGGAAATAGTCTACGAGCAGTACTTC.

The chain employs TRBV27 and TRBJ2-6; no definite D call. The CDR3 has 14 amino acids. CDR1 is MNHEY, CDR2 SMNVEV, per germline (reference sequence). Deletions cut 7 bases from V and 1 base from J, with 8 bases between. The CDR3 region is CASTRNSGANVLTF. In nucleotides, the CDR3 is TGTGCCAGCACGAGGAATTCTGGGGCCAACGTCCTGACTTTC. Together with reference TRBV27 and TRBJ2-6, the CDR3 gives the full variable domain: EAQVTQNPRYLITVTGKKLTVTCSQNMNHEYMSWYRQDPGLGLRQIYYSMNVEVTDKGDVPEGYKVSRKEKRNFPLILESPSPNQTSLYFCASTRNSGANVLTFGAGSRLTVL.

Comment on this clonotype: The junction departs from the called germline gene at one end, perhaps through a read error. This chain uses TRBV6-5 with TRBJ2-5; D perhaps matches TRBD2 (6 bases). This CDR3 contains 13 residues. In germline, CDR1 is MNHEY, CDR2 SVGAGI. CDR3 DNA: TGTGCCAGCAGTTACTCCCCCCGGGAGACCCAGCACTTC. Its protein is CASSYSPRETQHF.

This clonotype was detected ten times or more. V is TRBV7-2 and J is TRBJ2-7; D gene ambiguous. V shed 0 bases and J shed 4 bases, with 4 bases lying between them. Germline CDR1 reads SGHTA; CDR2 reads FQGNSA. This CDR3 has 12 residues. In DNA form, the CDR3 reads TGTGCCAGCAGCTTAGCTTTATACGAGCAGTACTTC. Its protein product is CASSLALYEQYF.

This clonotype was picked up a small number of times. The rearrangement uses TRBV28 and TRBJ1-2, with TRBD1 as a possible D gene (6 bases). Germline V gene lookup returns CDR1 MDHEN and CDR2 SYDVKM. CDR3 length equals 14 residues. V lost 4 bases and J lost 5, with 14 bases in between. The CDR3 nucleotides read TGTGCCAGCAGTTACGGCAGGGGACCTTATGGCTACACCTTC. Amino acid sequence: CASSYGRGPYGYTF.

The table lists this clonotype with a few counts. The CDR3, as DNA: TGCGCCAGCGGACCCGTGGGAAACACCGGGGAGCTGTTTTTT. Amino acids: CASGPVGNTGELFF. This rearrangement joins TRBV5-1 to TRBJ2-2, with unresolved D. From germline, CDR1 is SGHRS and CDR2 YFSETQ. V was pared by 7 bases and J by 2 bases, with 12 bases between. There are 14 residues in the CDR3.

A single count supports this clonotype. The V and J genes are TRBV20-1 and TRBJ2-5; D is perhaps TRBD2 (5 bases). The DNA matches TRBJ2-7 better at its end, which makes the J call doubtful. The germline V gene has CDR1 DFQATT and CDR2 SNEGSKA (reference sequence). The CDR3 covers 14 residues. The CDR3 DNA reads as TGCAGTGCTAGAGGCCGGGAAGATCCCTACGAGCAGTACTTC. The encoded protein is CSARGREDPYEQYF.

This rearrangement joins TRBV7-3 to TRBJ2-3; 9 nucleotides line up with TRBD2. V dropped 1 base and J dropped 6; count of bases not matched to a gene: 8. Germline CDR1 reads SGHTA; CDR2 reads FQGTGA. The CDR3 is made up of 16 amino acids. The CDR3 nucleotides read TGTGCCAGCAGCTTAAGCGTTAGCGGGAGTGGTGATACGCAGTATTTT. Translating it yields CASSLSVSGSGDTQYF.

The chain joins TRBV15 to TRBJ2-5; the D gene could be TRBD1 or TRBD2 (6 bases each). V was shortened by 5 bases and J by 9 bases, with 25 bases between the two germline ends. The germline CDR1 and CDR2 sequences are LNHNV and YYDKDF (reference sequence). CDR3 size: 16 residues. The CDR3 reads CATSFVPGAKTEAQYF. CDR3 nucleotide sequence: TGTGCCACCAGCTTTGTCCCGGGGGCGAAGACGGAGGCCCAGTACTTC.

This clonotype was seen once. A junction end diverges from the germline sequence, so it may reflect a read error. The rearrangement joins TRBV15 to TRBJ1-2, with 7 bases matching TRBD1. This CDR3 has 14 amino acids. Germline CDR1 reads LNHNV; CDR2 reads YYDKDF (reference sequence). The CDR3 sequence is CTTSSVGQVNGYTF. The CDR3 DNA reads as TGTACCACCAGCAGTGTCGGACAGGTGAATGGCTACACCTTC.

CDR3 sequence reads: CATSDTRQGPYNEQFF. In DNA, the CDR3 is TGTGCCACCAGTGACACCCGACAGGGACCCTACAATGAGCAGTTCTTC. The rearrangement joins TRBV24-1 to TRBJ2-1, with 7 bases lining up with TRBD1. The CDR3 spans 16 residues. The V gene end was trimmed by 4 bases and the J gene end by 2 bases; junction bases not matched to a gene: 7. CDR1 is KGHDR and CDR2 is SFDVKD in the germline V gene.

The table lists this clonotype with a few counts. The chain has TRBV29-1 and TRBJ2-1; D gene uncertain. Germline V gene lookup returns CDR1 SQVTM and CDR2 ANQGSEA. This CDR3 is 11 amino acids long. With 6 bases removed from V and 7 bases from J, the gap between germline ends came to 10 bases. CDR3 amino acids: CSVPVANEQFF. The CDR3 bases are TGCAGCGTCCCAGTGGCAAATGAGCAGTTCTTC.

The chain combines TRBV25-1 with TRBJ2-5, with 8 bases identical to TRBD2. The J segment lost 5 bases and the V segment lost 3 bases, leaving 8 bases of the junction unmatched. The germline gives CDR1 MGHDK, CDR2 SYGVNS. The length of the CDR3 is 15 residues. The DNA for the CDR3 is TGTGCCAGCAGTGAGGCGGGGGGAGCTACGGAGACCCAGTACTTC. Encoded protein: CASSEAGGATETQYF.

Only a few counts were recorded for this clonotype. As DNA, the CDR3 is TGTGCCAGCAGCGAAGGCCCCCCTAAAACCTACGAGCAGTACTTC. This gives the protein CASSEGPPKTYEQYF. V and J are TRBV7-9 and TRBJ2-7; the D is unclear. Germline CDR1 SEHNR, CDR2 FQNEAQ (reference sequence). The CDR3 is made up of 15 amino acids. Trimming left V 5 bases short and J 2 bases short, with 16 bases between. Full variable domain (rest looked up from reference TRBV7-9 and TRBJ2-7): DTGVSQNPRHKITKRGQNVTFRCDPISEHNRLYWYRQTLGQGPEFLTYFQNEAQLEKSRLLSDRFSAERPKGSFSTLEIQRTEQGDSAMYLCASSEGPPKTYEQYFGPGTRLTVT.

The sample holds a few counts of this clonotype. The chain couples TRBV28 to TRBJ2-5; 8 nucleotides match TRBD2. CDR1 is MDHEN, CDR2 SYDVKM, per germline. V lost 4 bases to trimming and J lost 5 bases; unmatched junction nucleotides: 15. This CDR3 region has 17 residues. The CDR3 DNA reads as TGTGCCAGCAGTTCCCCGCCCCGGACTAGCCCCAGGGAGACCCAGTACTTC. Translating it yields CASSSPPRTSPRETQYF.

CDR3 nucleotide sequence: TGTGCCAGCAGCACCGGACTGACGAACACCGGGGAGCTGTTTTTT. Translation gives CASSTGLTNTGELFF. V is TRBV11-2 and J is TRBJ2-2; tentative D call: TRBD2 (5 bases). The CDR3 has 15 amino acids. Trimming removed 5 bases at V and 0 bases at J, with 10 bases between. CDR1 and CDR2 (germline): SGHAT, FQNNGV.

This clonotype has just one count. The CDR3 nucleotides are TGTGCCAGCAGCGCCCAGTTGGTCGGAGAGACCCAGTACTTC. It is translated as CASSAQLVGETQYF. The rearrangement joins TRBV9 to TRBJ2-5; no definite D call. V gave up 3 bases and J gave up 4 bases, with 13 bases separating them. There are 14 residues in the CDR3. Germline CDR1 is SGDLS and CDR2 is YYNGEE.